Below, 28 T cell receptor beta chains from the same sample are listed, as sequenced in a study of T cell repertoires in cytomegalovirus infection. TCRdb analysed the reads with MiXCR anew, one entry per CDR3 protein. The sample contains about a million distinct CDR3 sequences, approximately 31% of which appear only once. No antigens are known for them. This specimen was cultured CD8+ T cells from PBMCs, taken from culture after CMV antigen stimulation. The receptor set was obtained from a human donor in good health (CMV status not recorded). Some clones in this sample may be carry-over from other donors' samples.

V and J are TRBV11-3 and TRBJ2-1; TRBD2 matches 8 bases. J gave up 3 bases and V 2 bases, and 9 bases lay outside the gene matches. The CDR3 loop spans 17 amino acids. Germline lookup yields CDR1 SGHNT and CDR2 YENEEA. DNA for the CDR3: TGTGCCAGCAGCTTAAATATAGCGGGGAGTAACTACAATGAGCAGTTCTTC. It is translated as CASSLNIAGSNYNEQFF.

This clonotype was counted a few times. This chain joins TRBV4-1 and TRBJ2-3, with D perhaps matching TRBD2 (6 bases). CDR3 length: 15 residues. V gave up 3 bases and J gave up 0 bases, with 10 bases separating them. Germline lookup yields CDR1 MGHRA and CDR2 YSYEKL. The CDR3 is CASSHSRGSTDTQYF. The CDR3, as DNA: TGCGCCAGCAGCCATAGCCGGGGGAGCACAGATACGCAGTATTTT.

This clonotype was recorded a few times. The genes are TRBV28 and TRBJ2-1; D is possibly TRBD1 (5 bases). V shed 7 bases and J shed 8 bases, with 9 bases lying between them. The germline CDR1 and CDR2 sequences are MDHEN and SYDVKM. This CDR3 is 11 amino acids long. The CDR3 nucleotides read TGTGCCAGCACCTTGGGGCATGAGCAGTTCTTC. Its protein is CASTLGHEQFF.

The chain is built from TRBV28 and TRBJ2-1, with 10 bases that match TRBD2. Germline lookup yields CDR1 MDHEN and CDR2 SYDVKM. The CDR3 length is 19 residues. Trimming took 5 bases from V and 0 from J; bases not matched to a gene: 13. CDR3 DNA: TGTGCCAGCAGTACCGGGGAGCTAGCGGGGGCCAGCTCCTACAATGAGCAGTTCTTC. Translated: CASSTGELAGASSYNEQFF.

J is TRBJ1-1 and V is TRBV6-6, with 12 bases that match TRBD1. CDR3 length equals 16 residues. CDR1 and CDR2 (germline): MNHNY, SVGAGI (reference sequence). V was pared by 4 bases and J by 7 bases, with 10 bases of the junction left unmatched. As DNA, the CDR3 is TGTGCCAGCAGTTCACTAACCGGGACAGGGGGCTTTGAAGCTTTCTTT. The encoded protein is CASSSLTGTGGFEAFF.

CDR3 sequence reads: CASSYSSGGASYEQYV. In DNA, the CDR3 is TGTGCCAGCAGTTACTCGAGCGGGGGGGCCTCGTACGAGCAGTACGTC. The V call is TRBV6-6, the J call TRBJ2-7; 10 positions agree with TRBD2. Germline CDR1 MNHNY, CDR2 SVGAGI (reference sequence). The CDR3 consists of 16 residues. The V gene end was trimmed by 0 bases and the J gene end by 4 bases; junction bases not matched to a gene: 6.

This clonotype was seen many times. The chain joins TRBV7-2 to TRBJ2-7; no clear D. CDR1 SGHTA and CDR2 FQGNSA come from the germline V gene. The CDR3 loop spans 13 amino acids. Trimming took off 5 bases at V and 4 bases at J, with 12 bases between the two ends. Written as DNA, the CDR3 is TGTGCCAGCAGCGTATTTTACTGGTACGAGCAGTACGTC. Translated, it gives CASSVFYWYEQYV.

On this clonotype: One end of the junction does not line up with germline, which may come from a read error. The V gene is TRBV12-3 or TRBV12-4, the J gene TRBJ2-2, with D perhaps TRBD2 (6 bases). The CDR3 totals 14 residues. The CDR3 DNA reads as TGTCCCAGCAGTTTAGAAGCGGGCACCGGGGAGCTGTTTTTT. It translates to CPSSLEAGTGELFF.

The chain uses TRBV12-3 or TRBV12-4 and TRBJ2-3, with 9 bases matching TRBD1. This CDR3 contains 16 residues. Trimming removed 6 bases from V and 6 bases from J; junction bases left unmatched: 13. The CDR3 sequence is CASRSPGQGRRDTQYF. The CDR3 DNA follows: TGTGCCAGCAGGTCACCGGGACAGGGAAGAAGGGATACGCAGTATTTT.

This rearrangement joins TRBV12-5 to TRBJ1-2; the D gene is possibly TRBD1 (6 bases). V was clipped by 5 bases and J by 2 bases, with 15 bases between them. The CDR3 totals 15 residues. Germline V lookup: CDR1 LGHNT, CDR2 FRNRAP. The CDR3 reads CASGAAGVANYGYTF. CDR3 coding DNA: TGTGCTAGTGGTGCAGCAGGGGTTGCAAACTATGGCTACACCTTC.

In this sample, this clonotype turned up once. This chain joins TRBV7-8 and TRBJ1-5; tentatively, D is TRBD1 (5 bases). From germline, CDR1 is SGHVS and CDR2 FQNEAQ. The CDR3 extends over 18 amino acids. V lost 5 bases to trimming and J lost 3 bases, with 23 bases between them. Here the CDR3 DNA reads TGTGCCAGCAGCGCCGGACCGCCCCTGGGCAGGGACAATCAGCCCCAGCATTTT. Amino acids: CASSAGPPLGRDNQPQHF.

There are a few counts of this clonotype. The rearrangement links TRBV6-5 to TRBJ2-1; D uncertain. Looked up from germline, CDR1 is MNHEY and CDR2 is SVGAGI. The ends were cut back, 7 bases at V and 2 bases at J, with 9 bases in the middle. This CDR3 contains 13 residues. The CDR3 DNA reads as TGTGCCAGCATTGGGAAGCCCTACAATGAGCAGTTCTTC. As protein: CASIGKPYNEQFF.

V is TRBV7-6 and J is TRBJ2-7; 7 bases agree with TRBD1. Germline V lookup: CDR1 SGHVS, CDR2 FNYEAQ. This CDR3 region has 15 residues. V lost 5 bases to trimming and J lost 0 bases; unmatched junction nucleotides: 7. This chain's CDR3 is CASSHTYRGSYEQYF. CDR3 nucleotides: TGTGCCAGCAGCCACACCTACAGGGGCTCCTACGAGCAGTACTTC.

V usage is TRBV4-1 and J usage is TRBJ1-1; D gene unclear. With 3 bases removed from V and 4 bases from J, the gap between germline ends came to 9 bases. Looked up from germline, CDR1 is MGHRA and CDR2 is YSYEKL. CDR3 size: 13 residues. The CDR3 bases are TGCGCCAGCAGCCACGAGGGTGGCACTGAAGCTTTCTTT. It specifies CASSHEGGTEAFF.

This chain joins TRBV19 and TRBJ1-5; 7 bases fit TRBD1. Germline CDR1 and CDR2: LNHDA and SQIVND (reference sequence). The V and J ends lost 7 bases and 2 bases, in that order; junction bases with no gene match: 11. This CDR3 contains 16 residues. The CDR3 is CASIHRGQGGNQPQHF. The CDR3, as DNA: TGTGCCAGTATCCATCGGGGGCAGGGGGGCAATCAGCCCCAGCATTTT.

This clonotype showed up just a few times. The chain is built from TRBV6-6 and TRBJ2-7; D is ambiguous. The CDR3 length is 12 residues. Germline-derived CDR1 and CDR2 are MNHNY and SVGAGI (reference sequence). V lost 2 bases and J lost 6, with 8 bases in between. CDR3 sequence: CASSYGRLEQYF. As DNA, the CDR3 is TGTGCCAGCAGTTACGGGCGGCTCGAGCAGTACTTC.

With respect to this clonotype: This may arise from a read error, as a much more abundant clone is one base away. The chain's CDR3 is CASSPTGANQPQHF. The CDR3 DNA is TGTGCCAGCAGCCCGACAGGGGCCAATCAGCCCCAGCATTTT. The chain is built from TRBV3-1 and TRBJ1-5; TRBD1 matches 8 bases. CDR3 length: 14 amino acids. J gave up 3 bases and V 4 bases, and 2 bases lay outside the gene matches. Germline values: CDR1 LGHDT, CDR2 YNNKEL (reference sequence).

V and J are TRBV6-2 or TRBV6-3 and TRBJ1-2; 12 bases match TRBD1. Germline CDR1 and CDR2: MNHEY and SVGEGT. CDR3 length: 15 amino acids. J was trimmed by 7 bases and V by 5 bases; bases with no gene match: 8. The CDR3 reads CASSDRDRGLVGYTF. The DNA for the CDR3 is TGTGCCAGCAGTGACCGGGACAGGGGGCTTGTTGGCTACACCTTC.

Many counts were recorded for this clonotype. The chain joins TRBV7-8 to TRBJ1-1; D not resolved. This CDR3 contains 15 residues. The V gene lost 5 bases and the J gene lost 1 base, with 14 bases spanning the gap. Germline V lookup: CDR1 SGHVS, CDR2 FQNEAQ. The CDR3 DNA follows: TGTGCCAGCAGCCCTCGTGGGCCGCCGAACACTGAAGCTTTCTTT. It yields the protein CASSPRGPPNTEAFF.

The chain couples TRBV7-9 to TRBJ2-6, with D unresolved. Trimming removed 5 bases at V and 0 bases at J, with 14 bases between. This CDR3 contains 17 residues. The V gene's germline CDR1 is SEHNR and CDR2 FQNEAQ (reference sequence). Here the CDR3 DNA reads TGTGCCAGCAGCACCGGTCCCGGGCTCTCTGGGGCCAACGTCCTGACTTTC. This encodes CASSTGPGLSGANVLTF.

V usage is TRBV10-3 and J usage is TRBJ1-1; TRBD1 matches at 10 bases. CDR1 is ENHRY and CDR2 is SYGVKD in the germline V gene. The junction had 11 bases not matched to a gene; V was cut back by 5 bases and J by 5 bases. The CDR3 runs 16 residues. This CDR3 reads CAISNRDRGVGTEAFF. CDR3 nucleotide sequence: TGTGCCATCAGTAACCGGGACAGGGGTGTTGGAACTGAAGCTTTCTTT.

The gene calls are TRBV10-3 and TRBJ1-1, with D possibly matching TRBD1 (5 bases). The CDR3 covers 13 residues. The germline CDR1 and CDR2 sequences are ENHRY and SYGVKD. V lost 4 bases, J lost 5 bases, and 11 bases lay in between. CDR3 coding DNA: TGTGCCATCAGTGGGGGCAGGGATACTGAAGCTTTCTTT. This codes for CAISGGRDTEAFF.

The chain joins TRBV20-1 to TRBJ2-5; 15 bases are shared with TRBD2. This CDR3 comprises 19 residues. Trimming took 5 bases from V and 4 from J; bases not matched to a gene: 17. In germline, CDR1 is DFQATT, CDR2 SNEGSKA (reference sequence). CDR3: CSAPPLGLAGGPGPETQYF. The CDR3 nucleotides are TGCAGTGCTCCTCCTCTTGGACTAGCGGGGGGGCCGGGTCCAGAGACCCAGTACTTC.

With respect to this clonotype: Given a much more abundant clone one base away, this may be a read error. The chain is built from TRBV7-2 and TRBJ1-1; the D gene is possibly TRBD1 (6 bases). V lost 10 bases, J lost 7 bases, and 22 bases lay in between. CDR1 SGHTA and CDR2 FQGNSA come from the germline V gene. The CDR3 totals 14 residues. CDR3 residues: CANSLGTRRFEAFF. In nucleotides, the CDR3 is TGTGCCAACAGTTTAGGGACACGGCGGTTTGAAGCTTTCTTT. Variable domain in full (rest from reference TRBV7-2 and TRBJ1-1): GAGVSQSPSNKVTEKGKDVELRCDPISGHTALYWYRQSLGQGLEFLIYFQGNSAPDKSGLPSDRFSAERTGGSVSTLTIQRTQQEDSAVYLCANSLGTRRFEAFFGQGTRLTVV.

The V and J genes are TRBV18 and TRBJ2-7; TRBD2 aligns across 11 bases. The CDR3 is 17 residues long. Germline V lookup: CDR1 KGHSH, CDR2 LQKENI. V was clipped by 2 bases and J by 4 bases; unmatched bases: 10. CDR3 sequence reads: CASSPDSLAGGVYEQYF. Written as DNA, the CDR3 is TGTGCCAGCTCACCAGACTCCCTAGCGGGGGGAGTATACGAGCAGTACTTC. The full variable domain, in which reference TRBV18 and TRBJ2-7 provide the parts outside the CDR3, is NAGVMQNPRHLVRRRGQEARLRCSPMKGHSHVYWYRQLPEEGLKFMVYLQKENIIDESGMPKERFSAEFPKEGPSILRIQQVVRGDSAAYFCASSPDSLAGGVYEQYFGPGTRLTVT.

This clonotype has more than one count but fewer than ten. The gene calls are TRBV10-3 and TRBJ1-1; the D gene is possibly TRBD1 (5 bases). V was trimmed by 6 bases and J by 6 bases, leaving 14 bases between them. Germline assignment: CDR1 ENHRY and CDR2 SYGVKD. This CDR3 comprises 13 residues. The CDR3 DNA reads as TGTGCCATCAGCGCCGGGGGTGATGCTGAAGCTTTCTTT. This sequence encodes CAISAGGDAEAFF.

This clonotype appeared a few times. V gene TRBV7-9 combines with J gene TRBJ2-1, with TRBD1 matching over 9 bases. Germline CDR1 reads SEHNR; CDR2 reads FQNEAQ (reference sequence). The CDR3 runs to 19 residues. The V gene end was trimmed by 4 bases and the J gene end by 5 bases; junction bases not matched to a gene: 18. The CDR3 sequence is CASSSLPGQGIIYDNEQFF. The CDR3 nucleotides are TGTGCCAGCAGCTCGTTACCGGGACAGGGTATCATCTACGACAATGAGCAGTTCTTC.

This clonotype was observed once. The chain joins TRBV12-3 or TRBV12-4 to TRBJ1-2; 8 nucleotides match TRBD1. The CDR3 totals 15 residues. The junction had 5 bases not matched to a gene; V was cut back by 0 bases and J by 5 bases. This CDR3 reads CASSLADRGPYGYTF. The CDR3 nucleotides are TGTGCCAGCAGTTTAGCCGACAGGGGACCGTATGGCTACACCTTC.